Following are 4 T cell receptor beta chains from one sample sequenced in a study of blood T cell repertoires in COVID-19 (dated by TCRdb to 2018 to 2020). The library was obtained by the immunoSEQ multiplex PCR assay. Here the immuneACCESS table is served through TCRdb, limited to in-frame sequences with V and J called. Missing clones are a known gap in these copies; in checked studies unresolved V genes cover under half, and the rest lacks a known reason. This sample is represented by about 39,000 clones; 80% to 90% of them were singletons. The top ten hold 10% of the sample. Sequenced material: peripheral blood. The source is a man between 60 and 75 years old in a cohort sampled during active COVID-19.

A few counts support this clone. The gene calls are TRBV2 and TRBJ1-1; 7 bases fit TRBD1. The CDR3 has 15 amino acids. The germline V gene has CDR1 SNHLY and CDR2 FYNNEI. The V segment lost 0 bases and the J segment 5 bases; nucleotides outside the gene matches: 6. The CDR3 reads CASSEAGTAGTEAFF. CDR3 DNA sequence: TGTGCCAGCAGTGAAGCCGGGACAGCGGGTACTGAAGCTTTCTTT.

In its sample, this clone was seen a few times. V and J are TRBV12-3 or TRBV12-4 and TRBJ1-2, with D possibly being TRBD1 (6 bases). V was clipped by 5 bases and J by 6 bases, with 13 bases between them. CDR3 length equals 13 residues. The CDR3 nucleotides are TGTGCCAGCAGTCCAGGGGCCGGTGATGGCTACACCTTC. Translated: CASSPGAGDGYTF.

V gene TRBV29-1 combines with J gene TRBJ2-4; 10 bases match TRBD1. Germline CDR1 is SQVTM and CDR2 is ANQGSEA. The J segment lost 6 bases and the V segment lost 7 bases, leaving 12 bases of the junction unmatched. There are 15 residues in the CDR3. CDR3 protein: CSASRGQGGGNIQYF. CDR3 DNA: TGCAGCGCATCACGAGGACAGGGGGGAGGAAACATTCAGTACTTC.

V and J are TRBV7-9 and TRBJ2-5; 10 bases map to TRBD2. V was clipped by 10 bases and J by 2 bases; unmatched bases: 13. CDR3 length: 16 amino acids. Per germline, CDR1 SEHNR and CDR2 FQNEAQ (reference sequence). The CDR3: CAMGQRAGGRQETQYF. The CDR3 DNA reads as TGTGCCATGGGACAGAGAGCGGGAGGGAGGCAAGAGACCCAGTACTTC. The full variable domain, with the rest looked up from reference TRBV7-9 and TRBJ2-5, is DTGVSQNPRHKITKRGQNVTFRCDPISEHNRLYWYRQTLGQGPEFLTYFQNEAQLEKSRLLSDRFSAERPKGSFSTLEIQRTEQGDSAMYLCAMGQRAGGRQETQYFGPGTRLLVL.